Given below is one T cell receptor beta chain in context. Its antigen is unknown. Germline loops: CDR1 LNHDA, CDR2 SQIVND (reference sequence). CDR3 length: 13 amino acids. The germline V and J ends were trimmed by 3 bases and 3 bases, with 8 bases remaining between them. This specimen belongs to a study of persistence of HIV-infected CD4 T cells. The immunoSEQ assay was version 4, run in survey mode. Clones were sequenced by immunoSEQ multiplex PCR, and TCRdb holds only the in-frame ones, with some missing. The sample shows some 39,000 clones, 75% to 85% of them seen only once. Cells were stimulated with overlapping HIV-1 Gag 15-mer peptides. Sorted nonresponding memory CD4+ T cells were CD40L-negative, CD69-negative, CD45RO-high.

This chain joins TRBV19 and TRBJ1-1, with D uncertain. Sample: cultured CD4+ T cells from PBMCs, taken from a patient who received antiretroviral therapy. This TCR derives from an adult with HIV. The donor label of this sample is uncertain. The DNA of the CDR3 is TGTGCCAGTAGTATTTCCCCGGACACTGAAGCTTTCTTT. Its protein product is CASSISPDTEAFF.